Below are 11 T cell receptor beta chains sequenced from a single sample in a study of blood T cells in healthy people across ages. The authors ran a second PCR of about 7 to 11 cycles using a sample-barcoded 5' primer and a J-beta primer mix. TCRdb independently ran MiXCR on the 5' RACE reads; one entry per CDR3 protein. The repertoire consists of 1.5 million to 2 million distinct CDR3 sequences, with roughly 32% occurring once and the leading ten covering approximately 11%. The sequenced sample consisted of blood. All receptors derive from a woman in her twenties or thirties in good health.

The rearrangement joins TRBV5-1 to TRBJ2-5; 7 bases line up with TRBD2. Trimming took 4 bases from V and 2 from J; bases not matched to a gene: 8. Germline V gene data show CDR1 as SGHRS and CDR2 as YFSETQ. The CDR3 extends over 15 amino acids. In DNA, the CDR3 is TGCGCCAGCAGCCTTGAACCGGGACTACAAGAGACCCAGTACTTC. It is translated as CASSLEPGLQETQYF.

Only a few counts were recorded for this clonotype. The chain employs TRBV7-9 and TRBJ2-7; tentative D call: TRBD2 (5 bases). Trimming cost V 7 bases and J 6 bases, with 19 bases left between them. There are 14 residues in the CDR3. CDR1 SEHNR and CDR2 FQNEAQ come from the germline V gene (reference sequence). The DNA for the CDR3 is TGTGCCAGCACCCTGGACTTCCTGGAAGTCGAGCAGTACTTC. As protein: CASTLDFLEVEQYF.

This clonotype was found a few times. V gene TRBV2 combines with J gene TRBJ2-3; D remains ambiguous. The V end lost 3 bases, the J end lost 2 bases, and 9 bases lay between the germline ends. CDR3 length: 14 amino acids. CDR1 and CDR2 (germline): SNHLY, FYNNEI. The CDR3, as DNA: TGTGCCAGCAGTGACAGACTTCCCACAGATACGCAGTATTTT. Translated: CASSDRLPTDTQYF.

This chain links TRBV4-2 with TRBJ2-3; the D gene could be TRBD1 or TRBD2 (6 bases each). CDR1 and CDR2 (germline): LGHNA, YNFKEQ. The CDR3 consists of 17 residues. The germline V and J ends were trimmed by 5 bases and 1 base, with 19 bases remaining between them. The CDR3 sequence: CASSLTIRGLGTDTQYF. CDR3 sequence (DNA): TGTGCCAGCAGCTTAACCATCCGGGGGCTTGGCACAGATACGCAGTATTTT.

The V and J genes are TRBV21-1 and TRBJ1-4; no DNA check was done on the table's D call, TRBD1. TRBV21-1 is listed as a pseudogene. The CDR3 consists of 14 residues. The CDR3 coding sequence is TGTGCCAGCCACCGTGGGGGGCTGAAAGAAAAACTGTTTTTT. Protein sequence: CASHRGGLKEKLFF.

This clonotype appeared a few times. CDR3 sequence: CATSRAGENYGYTF. The CDR3 DNA is TGTGCCACCAGCAGAGCCGGGGAGAACTATGGCTACACCTTC. The chain combines TRBV15 with TRBJ1-2; no firm D call. This CDR3 spans 14 amino acids. Looked up from germline, CDR1 is LNHNV and CDR2 is YYDKDF (reference sequence). Between the trimmed V and J ends, which lost 1 base and 2 bases, there was a span of 8 bases.

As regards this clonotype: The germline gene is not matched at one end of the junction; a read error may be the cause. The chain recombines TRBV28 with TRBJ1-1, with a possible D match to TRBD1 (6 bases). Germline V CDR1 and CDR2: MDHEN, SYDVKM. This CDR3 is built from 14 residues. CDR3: CASILGGPNTEAFF. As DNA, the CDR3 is TGTGCCAGCATTTTAGGGGGGCCGAACACTGAAGCTTTCTTT.

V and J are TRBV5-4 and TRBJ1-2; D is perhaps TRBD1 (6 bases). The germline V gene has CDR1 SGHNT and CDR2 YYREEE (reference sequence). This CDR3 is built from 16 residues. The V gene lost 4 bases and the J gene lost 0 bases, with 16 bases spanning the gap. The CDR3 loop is CASSPPVGQTNYGYTF. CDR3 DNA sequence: TGTGCCAGCAGCCCACCGGTTGGACAGACTAACTATGGCTACACCTTC. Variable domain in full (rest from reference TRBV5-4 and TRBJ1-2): ETGVTQSPTHLIKTRGQQVTLRCSSQSGHNTVSWYQQALGQGPQFIFQYYREEENGRGNFPPRFSGLQFPNYSSELNVNALELDDSALYLCASSPPVGQTNYGYTFGSGTRLTVV.

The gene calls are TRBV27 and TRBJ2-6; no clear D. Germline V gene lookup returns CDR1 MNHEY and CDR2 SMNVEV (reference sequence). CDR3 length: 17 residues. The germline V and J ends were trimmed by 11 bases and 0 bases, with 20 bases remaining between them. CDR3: CACPAVVTYSGANVLTF. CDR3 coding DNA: TGTGCCTGCCCCGCGGTCGTAACTTACTCTGGGGCCAACGTCCTGACTTTC.

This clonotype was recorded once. CDR3 sequence reads: CASSLATRQTSYNEQYF. The CDR3 DNA is TGCGCCAGCAGCTTGGCCACGCGCCAGACCTCCTACAATGAGCAGTACTTC. V and J are TRBV5-1 and TRBJ2-1; D not resolved. The end of the DNA is better explained by TRBJ2-7, so the J call may be wrong. The germline V gene encodes CDR1 SGHRS and CDR2 YFSETQ. There are 17 residues in the CDR3.

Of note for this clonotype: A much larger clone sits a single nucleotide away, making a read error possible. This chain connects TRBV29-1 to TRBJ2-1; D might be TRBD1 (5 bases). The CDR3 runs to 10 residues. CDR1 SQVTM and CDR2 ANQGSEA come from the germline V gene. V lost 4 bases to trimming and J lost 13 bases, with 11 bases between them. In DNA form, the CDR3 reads TGCAGCGTTGGGTGGGGCCTCCAGTTCTTC. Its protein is CSVGWGLQFF.